The entry below describes one TCR beta chain. PCR involved 60 Vbeta and 13 Jbeta primers. Method: immunoSEQ multiplex PCR; TCRdb's copy keeps in-frame clones and lacks some. The sample consists of about 150,000 clones, roughly 85% of them appearing once. These data belong to a study of cytomegalovirus exposure and HLA in healthy donors. Across the study: Some 85 million unique TCRs from HLA-typed donors were held in an early data release.

Germline lookup yields CDR1 SGHRS and CDR2 YFSETQ. Trimming left V 4 bases short and J 2 bases short, with 14 bases between. The CDR3 totals 15 residues. The source material was PBMCs. This receptor was identified in a woman aged 18-29 years in good health and CMV-seronegative. This chain connects TRBV5-1 to TRBJ2-3; weak D call: TRBD1 (6 bases). CDR3 DNA sequence: TGCGCCAGCAGCCTGGGGGCCTCCAACACAGATACGCAGTATTTT. Translated, it gives CASSLGASNTDTQYF. The variable domain in full, with the rest retrieved from reference TRBV5-1 and TRBJ2-3, is KAGVTQTPRYLIKTRGQQVTLSCSPISGHRSVSWYQQTPGQGLQFLFEYFSETQRNKGNFPGRFSGRQFSNSRSEMNVSTLELGDSALYLCASSLGASNTDTQYFGPGTRLTVL.